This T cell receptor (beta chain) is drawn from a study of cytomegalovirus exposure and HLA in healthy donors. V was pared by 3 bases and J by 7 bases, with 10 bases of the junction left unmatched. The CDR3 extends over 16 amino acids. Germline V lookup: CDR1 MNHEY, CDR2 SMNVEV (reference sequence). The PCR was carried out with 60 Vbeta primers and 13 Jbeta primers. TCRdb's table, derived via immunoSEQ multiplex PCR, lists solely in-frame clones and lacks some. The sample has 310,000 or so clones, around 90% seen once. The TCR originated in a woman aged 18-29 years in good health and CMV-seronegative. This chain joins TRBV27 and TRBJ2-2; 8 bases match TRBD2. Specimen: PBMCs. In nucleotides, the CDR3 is TGTGCCAGCAGTTTTCGGACGGGGGGGCCCGGCGGGGAGCTGTTTTTT. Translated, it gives CASSFRTGGPGGELFF.